This T cell receptor beta chain appears in the sequencing data of a study of T cells after yellow fever vaccination. Study-wide findings and caveats: Clonotypes found in both CD4 and CD8 compartments made up a small share. The secondary response was weaker, and its peak arrived faster, on day 5 versus 15. Highly abundant clonotypes carried over from the bulk population could end up in FACS-sorted repertoires as contaminants.

This clonotype was seen repeatedly, ten times or more. Its antigen remains unidentified. The 5'RACE template-switching step produced TCR cDNA and added a universal primer site and UMIs. Using its own MiXCR run on the 5' RACE reads, TCRdb lists one record per CDR3 protein. The data contain approximately 300,000 distinct CDR3 sequences, about 10% of them singletons. Trimming cost V 4 bases and J 4 bases, with 15 bases left between them. Germline CDR1 is SQVTM and CDR2 is ANQGSEA. This CDR3 comprises 14 residues. The TCR comes from a man younger than 35 who received the YFV17D yellow fever vaccine. This specimen was CD4+ T cells sorted from PBMCs, taken 45 days after the yellow fever booster vaccination. This chain joins TRBV29-1 and TRBJ2-3; unclear D gene. The CDR3 loop is CSVAGGSRADTQYF. CDR3 DNA: TGCAGCGTTGCTGGTGGTTCCCGCGCAGATACGCAGTATTTT.